A selection of T cell receptor beta chains follows, all from one sample in a study of blood T cells in healthy people across ages. TCRdb used MiXCR to reprocess the 5' RACE reads, holding one entry per CDR3 protein. The sample includes about 1,000,000 distinct CDR3 sequences, 35% to 55% seen only once; the top ten take approximately 17%. Sequences were obtained from blood. The source is a woman aged 55-69 years in good health. Both conserved end residues are part of each CDR3. Fields, in order: clone size, D gene, V gene, J gene, CDR3 DNA, CDR3 protein. The D gene is left open where the match is weak. Size is stated for part of the rows, as once, few or many counts, or as a class when the clone is expanded.

clone size: few
D gene: .
V gene: TRBV20-1
J gene: TRBJ2-3
CDR3 DNA: TGCAGTGCCCTTGAAAACGCCGGGACGGAGAGCACAGATACGCAGTATTTT
CDR3 protein: CSALENAGTESTDTQYF

clone size: .
D gene: .
V gene: TRBV11-2
J gene: TRBJ1-1
CDR3 DNA: TGTGCCAGCAGCCAAGGTATCCTGGACACTGAAGCTTTCTTT
CDR3 protein: CASSQGILDTEAFF

clone size: once
D gene: .
V gene: TRBV27
J gene: TRBJ1-1
CDR3 DNA: TGTGCCAGCCGGTCCCACAGGTCATCCACTGAAGCTTTCTTT
CDR3 protein: CASRSHRSSTEAFF

clone size: few
D gene: TRBD1
V gene: TRBV20-1
J gene: TRBJ2-5
CDR3 DNA: TGCAGTGCCCGTCGGGACAGGGTGGATGAGACCCAGTACTTC
CDR3 protein: CSARRDRVDETQYF

clone size: .
D gene: .
V gene: TRBV20-1
J gene: TRBJ1-5
CDR3 DNA: TGCAGTGCTAGAGATGTCAGGGAACATAGCAATCAGCCCCAGCATTTT
CDR3 protein: CSARDVREHSNQPQHF

clone size: .
D gene: .
V gene: TRBV5-1
J gene: TRBJ2-5
CDR3 DNA: TGCGCCAGCAGCCGCTTTAGGGGGCAAGAGACCCAGTACTTC
CDR3 protein: CASSRFRGQETQYF

clone size: .
D gene: TRBD2
V gene: TRBV6-1
J gene: TRBJ2-5
CDR3 DNA: TGTGCCAGCAGTGAATTAAAGGGACTAAAGGTAGAGACCCAGTACTTC
CDR3 protein: CASSELKGLKVETQYF

clone size: .
D gene: TRBD2
V gene: TRBV20-1
J gene: TRBJ2-1
CDR3 DNA: TGCAGTGCTCCGAGTTCCGGGACTAGCGGGAGCGGCAATGAGCAGTTCTTC
CDR3 protein: CSAPSSGTSGSGNEQFF

clone size: .
D gene: .
V gene: TRBV25-1
J gene: TRBJ2-7
CDR3 DNA: TGTGCCAGCAGTGAATATGGCAGAAACGAGCAGTACTTC
CDR3 protein: CASSEYGRNEQYF

clone size: .
D gene: .
V gene: TRBV20-1
J gene: TRBJ2-4
CDR3 DNA: TGCGGTGCTAGTGGGAAAAACATTCAGTACTTC
CDR3 protein: CGASGKNIQYF